This T cell receptor (beta chain) was captured in a study of T cells in Graves' hyperthyroidism and ophthalmopathy. Study summary: The initial diagnosis was the point when peripheral blood was collected, ahead of any treatment.

Amplification of TCR beta CDR3 regions was performed using RNA transcripts as template. First-round RT-PCR with HTBI primers amplified the TCR CDR3 region. TCRdb reprocessed the multiplex PCR reads via MiXCR and lists one record per CDR3 protein. Of around 500,000 distinct CDR3 sequences listed, 12% to 15% are singletons. In this sample, this clonotype turned up many times. The patients, who ranged from 18 to 65 in age, presented with newly diagnosed hyperthyroidism lasting under 2 months. The sample consisted of blood. The TCR comes from a woman between 35 and 50 years old with Graves' hyperthyroidism.

CDR3 region: CASTQGLAGTGELFF. CDR3 nucleotide sequence: TGTGCCAGCACCCAGGGACTAGCGGGAACCGGGGAGCTGTTTTTT. V usage is TRBV7-3 and J usage is TRBJ2-2, with 13 bases lining up with TRBD2. With V trimmed by 7 bases and J by 5 bases, 4 bases remained unmatched. Germline V gene data show CDR1 as SGHTA and CDR2 as FQGTGA. The CDR3 contains 15 residues.